Listed below are T cell receptor beta chains from one sample, sequenced in a study of OX40 agonist ivuxolimab in advanced cancers. Here immunoSEQ multiplex PCR was the method, and the copy in TCRdb shows in-frame clones only, minus some. The sample holds almost 70,000 clones; 89% are singletons and the top ten take roughly 4%. The material sequenced was CD4+ or CD8+ T cells sorted from blood, taken in a trial of the OX40 agonist ivuxolimab. The receptor source for this set is an adult with an advanced solid tumor such as melanoma, head and neck, liver or kidney cancer. The CDR3 runs from the conserved cysteine through the conserved F or W. The order of the fields is clone size, D gene, J gene, V gene, CDR3 DNA, CDR3 protein. A D gene is named only where the DNA matches it firmly. Only part of the rows carry a size: once, few, many, or a class if the clone is expanded.

>NA|NA|TRBJ1-1|TRBV11-2
TGTGCCAGCAGCTTAGGGATACAGATTATGAACACTGAAGCTTTCTTT
CASSLGIQIMNTEAFF
>NA|NA|TRBJ2-1|TRBV5-1
TGCGCCAGCAGCTTGGAAGCATCGGGGTCTATCTCCAATGAGCAGTTCTTC
CASSLEASGSISNEQFF
>NA|TRBD1|TRBJ2-2|TRBV9
TGTGCCAGCAGCCCCGAGGGGGCCAGGGTTGGATACGGGGAGCTGTTTTTT
CASSPEGARVGYGELFF
>NA|NA|TRBJ1-4|TRBV2
TGTGCCAGCACCCCATTCGCTGAAAAACTGTTTTTT
CASTPFAEKLFF
>NA|TRBD1|TRBJ1-5|TRBV6-6
TGTGCCAGCTCAGACAGGGGGAGGCAGCCCCAGCATTTT
CASSDRGRQPQHF
>NA|TRBD2|TRBJ2-2|TRBV10-3
TGTGCCACCGGACTAGCGAACGCGAACACCGGGGAGCTGTTTTTT
CATGLANANTGELFF
>NA|TRBD2|TRBJ2-1|TRBV6-5
TGTGCCAGCAGCACCGGGACTAGCGGTTACAATGAGCAGTTCTTC
CASSTGTSGYNEQFF
>NA|NA|TRBJ2-7|TRBV7-2
TGTGCCAGCAGCCTAGCAGCGGGTGGGGGTGGATACGAGCAGTACTTC
CASSLAAGGGGYEQYF
>NA|NA|TRBJ1-2|TRBV6-4
TGTGCCAGCAGTGACTCGAGTCAGGGTTTGACGAGCTATGGCTACACCTTC
CASSDSSQGLTSYGYTF
>NA|NA|TRBJ2-5|TRBV7-9
TGTGCCAGCAGTCTCCATCAAGAGACCCAGTACTTC
CASSLHQETQYF
>NA|NA|TRBJ2-5|TRBV9
TGTGCCAGCAGCGTAGGCGGGGTCCAAGAGACCCAGTACTTC
CASSVGGVQETQYF
>NA|NA|TRBJ2-2|TRBV19
TGTGCCAGTAGTATGATCAGGGGAGGGACCGGGGAGCTGTTTTTT
CASSMIRGGTGELFF
>NA|NA|TRBJ1-1|TRBV27
TGTGCCAGCAGGTTACAGGAGACGGCTGAAGCTTTCTTT
CASRLQETAEAFF
>NA|NA|TRBJ2-1|TRBV7-3
TGTGCCAGCAGCTTAAAAAGGACAGCCACCTACAATGAGCAGTTCTTC
CASSLKRTATYNEQFF
>NA|TRBD1|TRBJ2-5|TRBV27
TGTGCCAGCAGTTTATCCCCCATACAGGGGTTCCAAGAGACCCAGTACTTC
CASSLSPIQGFQETQYF
>NA|TRBD1|TRBJ1-1|TRBV7-8
TGTGCCAGCAGCTTGCAGGGGGTTCGCACTGAAGCTTTCTTT
CASSLQGVRTEAFF
>NA|NA|TRBJ1-3|TRBV28
TGTGCCAGCAGCTTAGGGGCTGGAAACACCATATATTTT
CASSLGAGNTIYF
>once|NA|TRBJ2-3|TRBV4-3
TGCGCCAGCAGCCAAGGTACCCGCCGAACCACAGATACGCAGTATTTT
CASSQGTRRTTDTQYF
>NA|TRBD2|TRBJ2-3|TRBV12-5
TGTGCTAGTGGTGGGGGGGTAGCGGGAGTAACAGATACGCAGTATTTT
CASGGGVAGVTDTQYF
>NA|NA|TRBJ1-5|TRBV29-1
TGCAGCGTTAGGTCAGACAATCAGCCCCAGCATTTT
CSVRSDNQPQHF
>NA|TRBD1|TRBJ2-7|TRBV2
TGTGCCAGCAACGCCCCCCCCGGACAGGGGAGCTACGAGCAGTACTTC
CASNAPPGQGSYEQYF
>NA|NA|TRBJ1-4|TRBV14
TGTGCCAGCAGCCAAGATCCCTCGGGAAAACTGTTTTTT
CASSQDPSGKLFF
>NA|TRBD2|TRBJ2-3|TRBV11-1
TGTGCCAGCAGCTACCGGAGGGGTAGCGGGTTCACAGATACGCAGTATTTT
CASSYRRGSGFTDTQYF
>NA|NA|TRBJ2-2|TRBV7-2
TGTGCCAGCAGCTTAGGTGCAGGGTGGGGCGGGGAGCTGTTTTTT
CASSLGAGWGGELFF
>NA|NA|TRBJ1-2|TRBV6-1
TGTGCCAGCAGTTCCTCCTATGGCTACACCTTC
CASSSSYGYTF
>NA|TRBD1|TRBJ2-7|TRBV18
TGTGCCAGCTCCCTCGGGACAGAAATCTCCTACGAGCAGTACTTC
CASSLGTEISYEQYF
>NA|NA|TRBJ1-5|TRBV19
TGTGCCACACAAAAGCAGGGGATTTCTTTTCAGCCCCAGCATTTT
CATQKQGISFQPQHF
>NA|NA|TRBJ1-1|TRBV7-8
TGTGCCAGCAGCTCTTCCGGGACATCCCGTGCCGGCACTGAAGCTTTCTTT
CASSSSGTSRAGTEAFF
>NA|NA|TRBJ1-4|TRBV7-9
TGTGCCAGCAGCTTTGTCGGGCATTTAGATGAAAAACTGTTTTTT
CASSFVGHLDEKLFF
>NA|TRBD2|TRBJ2-1|TRBV2
TGTGCCAGCAGTGACTATAGCGGGGGACGGAACAATGAGCAGTTCTTC
CASSDYSGGRNNEQFF
>NA|TRBD1|TRBJ1-5|TRBV5-4
TGTGCCAGCAGCCTGGACAGGGAGAAGGATCAGCCCCAGCATTTT
CASSLDREKDQPQHF
>once|NA|TRBJ2-3|TRBV6-1
TGTGCCAGCAGTGAACCGACTAGGGTTACAGATACGCAGTATTTT
CASSEPTRVTDTQYF
>NA|NA|TRBJ2-7|TRBV5-1
TGCGCCAGCAGCTTGTTTATGGACGGCGAGCAGTACTTC
CASSLFMDGEQYF
>few|NA|TRBJ2-3|TRBV5-4
TGTGCCAGCTCCCAAGGGGATACGCAGTATTTT
CASSQGDTQYF
>NA|TRBD1|TRBJ1-4|TRBV5-1
TGCGCCAGCAACACAGGGGGTGGAGATGAAAAACTGTTTTTT
CASNTGGGDEKLFF